This T cell receptor beta chain was retrieved from a study of OX40 agonist ivuxolimab in advanced cancers. In the study overall: Clinicians treated patients with ivuxolimab, an agonistic anti-OX40 (CD134) antibody. Each dose-escalation patient presented with hepatocellular carcinoma, melanoma, renal cell or head and neck cancer. Study-level points and caveats: Normalized expansion of T-cell clones was also low for some nonresponders.

CDR3 size: 15 residues. Per the germline V gene, CDR1 is ENHRY and CDR2 is SYGVKD. Trimming took 3 bases from V and 3 from J, leaving 12 bases between them. It was autoimmune disease history or systemic immunosuppression that excluded patients. A remark on this clone: What it recognizes is unknown.

The repertoire was sequenced with immunoSEQ multiplex PCR; TCRdb's copy has only in-frame clones and lacks some. Of 25,000 to 30,000 clones listed, around 82% are singletons. This receptor was identified in an adult with an advanced solid tumor such as melanoma, head and neck, liver or kidney cancer. This chain joins TRBV10-3 and TRBJ1-5; D unresolved. The sequenced sample was CD4+ or CD8+ T cells sorted from blood, obtained in a trial of the OX40 agonist ivuxolimab. The CDR3 sequence is CAISDLGGYNQPQHF. The CDR3 DNA reads TGTGCCATCAGTGATTTAGGAGGTTACAATCAGCCCCAGCATTTT.